Listed here is a single T cell receptor beta chain. Its target is not known. These data are taken from a study of T cells in Graves' hyperthyroidism and ophthalmopathy. As for the study in general: Peripheral blood samples were taken at initial diagnosis, prior to any treatment.

The CDR3 is 14 amino acids. The V end lost 4 bases, the J end lost 11 bases, and 18 bases lay between the germline ends. The germline gives CDR1 MGHRA, CDR2 YSYEKL. Amplified regions were TCR beta CDR3 sequences from RNA transcripts. In the first-round RT-PCR of the TCR CDR3, the HTBI primer set was used. MiXCR, run by TCRdb on the multiplex PCR reads, gives a single entry per CDR3 protein. The table shows fewer than 900,000 distinct CDR3 sequences, with roughly 15% occurring only once. Study-wide results and limits: Ophthalmopathy stood apart from stable hyperthyroidism in a 13 V-J model. In the blood, most expanded thyroid clonotypes above 0.001 appeared as well.

The genes are TRBV4-1 and TRBJ1-5, with unresolved D. The specimen was blood. This clonotype was sampled from a man younger than 35 with Graves' hyperthyroidism. The CDR3 region is CASSLVGSAVAQHF. In DNA, the CDR3 is TGCGCCAGCAGCCTCGTGGGGAGCGCTGTGGCCCAGCATTTT.